This T cell receptor (beta chain) was observed in a study of regulatory T cells in long-lasting Graves disease. The sample's time point: newly diagnosed GD, antithyroid drugs for less than 3 months. RNA from PBMCs was the source of the TCR library. CDR3 regions were amplified by Arm-PCR using iRepertoire HTBI primers to build TCR beta libraries. TCRdb fed the multiplex PCR reads into MiXCR, producing one record per CDR3 protein. The repertoire holds about 420,000 distinct CDR3 sequences, with about a sixth as singletons. Germline CDR1 is MNHEY and CDR2 is SVGEGT. The germline V and J ends were trimmed by 4 bases and 0 bases, with 9 bases remaining between them. This CDR3 region has 15 residues. This sample was also put to use in a study of T cells in Graves' hyperthyroidism and ophthalmopathy. As that study records: Initially, a first-round RT-PCR of the TCR CDR3 employed the HTBI primer set.

This sequence originates from a woman between 18 and 30 years old with Graves disease. Source: peripheral blood mononuclear cells (PBMCs), taken at new diagnosis, from a patient treated with antithyroid drugs. The chain employs TRBV6-2 or TRBV6-3 and TRBJ2-2, with a possible D match to TRBD1 (5 bases). This chain's CDR3 is CASSWTRTNTGELFF. CDR3 coding DNA: TGTGCCAGCAGTTGGACAAGAACGAACACCGGGGAGCTGTTTTTT.